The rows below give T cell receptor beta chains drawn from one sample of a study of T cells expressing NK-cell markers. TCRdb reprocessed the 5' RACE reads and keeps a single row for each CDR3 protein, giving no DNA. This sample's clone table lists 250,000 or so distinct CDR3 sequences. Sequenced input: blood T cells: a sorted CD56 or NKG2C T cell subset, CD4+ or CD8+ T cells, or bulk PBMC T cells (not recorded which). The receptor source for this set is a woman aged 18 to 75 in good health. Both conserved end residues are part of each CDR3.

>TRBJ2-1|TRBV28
CASVETDRRNNEQFF
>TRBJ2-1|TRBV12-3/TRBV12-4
CASRSGTGGSGEQFF
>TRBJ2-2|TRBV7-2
CASSLVSGVNTGELFF
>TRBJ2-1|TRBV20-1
CSARVSLEQFF
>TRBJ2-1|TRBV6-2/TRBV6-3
CASYSLGGATNSYNEQFF
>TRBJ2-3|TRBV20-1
CSARVVPGQGSTDTQYF
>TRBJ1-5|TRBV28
CASSFWTGDQPQHF
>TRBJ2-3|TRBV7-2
CASSYRLAGSTDTQYF
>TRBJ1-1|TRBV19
CASSRSYRGTEAFF
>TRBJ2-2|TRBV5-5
CASNPGRSSNTGELFF
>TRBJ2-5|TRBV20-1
CSATSGPRETQYF
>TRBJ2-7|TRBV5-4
CASSNGTTYSYEQYF
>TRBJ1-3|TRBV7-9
CASSLLESGNTIYF
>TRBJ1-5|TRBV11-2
CASSRTGDSNQPQHF
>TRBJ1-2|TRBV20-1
CSAPKGGSMGGYTF
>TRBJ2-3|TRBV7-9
CASSLEAQLADTQYF
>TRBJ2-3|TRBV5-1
CASSQAGGDTQYF
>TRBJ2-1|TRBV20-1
CSARDRIRGGTYNEQFF
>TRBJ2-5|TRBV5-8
CASSLAGRQGTQYF
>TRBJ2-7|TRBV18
CASSPTSPGLYLEQYF
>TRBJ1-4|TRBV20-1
CSARDTSGNNEKLFF
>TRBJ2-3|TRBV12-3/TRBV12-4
CASTRPWSGTDTQYF
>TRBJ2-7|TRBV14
CASSQGLVSYEQYF
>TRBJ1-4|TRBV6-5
CASSYSRTGGGEKLFF
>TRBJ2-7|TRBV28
CASSLPWREQYF
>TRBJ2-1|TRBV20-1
CSARGPTELSYNEQFF